The 3 T cell receptor beta chains given below trace back to one sample, sequenced in a study of memory CD4+ T cells and cytomegalovirus serostatus. Repertoires were generated with immunoSEQ multiplex PCR, while TCRdb's copy carries only in-frame clones and drops some. The sample consists of nearly 60,000 clones, 81% of them appearing once. Single viable CD3+CD4+CD8-CD45RO+ cells were sorted as the memory CD4+ T cells. The specimen was memory CD4+ T cells from blood. Receptors originate from an adult in good health and CMV-seronegative.

The rearrangement uses TRBV7-2 and TRBJ2-1; 8 nucleotides match TRBD2. The CDR3 is made up of 14 amino acids. Trimming at V came to 9 bases and at J to 0 bases, leaving 4 bases not matched to a gene. The germline V gene has CDR1 SGHTA and CDR2 FQGNSA. The CDR3 sequence is CARKAGGSYNEQFF. CDR3 sequence (DNA): TGTGCCAGGAAGGCGGGAGGCTCCTACAATGAGCAGTTCTTC.

The chain uses TRBV7-7 and TRBJ2-1; 10 bases are shared with TRBD2. The CDR3 is 15 residues long. V was clipped by 1 base and J by 8 bases; unmatched bases: 5. CDR1 is SSHAT, CDR2 FNYEAQ, per germline (reference sequence). The CDR3 coding sequence is TGTGCCAGCAGCTTAGGACTAGCGGGTATCGATGAGCAGTTCTTC. Residues: CASSLGLAGIDEQFF.

This chain connects TRBV2 to TRBJ1-5; no clear D. Germline V gene lookup returns CDR1 SNHLY and CDR2 FYNNEI. The CDR3 covers 15 residues. V was cut by 8 bases and J by 0 bases, with 14 bases left in between. CDR3 sequence: CASSMDTNSNQPQHF. In DNA, the CDR3 is TGTGCCAGCTCCATGGATACCAATAGCAATCAGCCCCAGCATTTT.